Presented here are 12 T cell receptor beta chains from one specimen sequenced in a study of early T cells in non-severe SARS-CoV-2 infection. TCRdb reprocessed the 5' RACE reads with MiXCR, giving one entry per CDR3 protein. The sample lists over 75,000 distinct CDR3 sequences; about 15% were seen once. Sequencing was performed on whole blood. Source of these receptors: an adult who was a healthcare worker with PCR-confirmed SARS-CoV-2 infection or an uninfected control (not recorded which).

This clonotype occurred a few times. The J gene is TRBJ2-3, the V gene TRBV6-4, with 9 nucleotides matching TRBD1. The ends lost 4 bases at V and 3 bases at J; junction bases unmatched: 2. The CDR3 is 14 amino acids. Per the germline V gene, CDR1 is MRHNA and CDR2 is SNTAGT. Written as DNA, the CDR3 is TGTGCCAGCAGTGGGACAGGGGAGACAGATACGCAGTATTTT. This translates into CASSGTGETDTQYF.

The sample holds a few counts of this clonotype. CDR3 DNA: TGTGCCAGCAGCCCGGTCGCGCGAGAGGACGAGCAGTACTTC. It codes for CASSPVAREDEQYF. The chain has TRBV7-6 and TRBJ2-7, with D unresolved. The V gene lost 5 bases and the J gene lost 5 bases, with 16 bases spanning the gap. CDR3 length: 14 residues. Germline loops: CDR1 SGHVS, CDR2 FNYEAQ.

In its sample, this clonotype was seen many times. CDR3 protein: CASSEAPSYEQYF. The CDR3 nucleotides read TGTGCCAGCAGTGAAGCCCCATCATACGAGCAGTACTTC. The chain carries TRBV6-1 and TRBJ2-7, with no clear D. This CDR3 comprises 13 residues. Germline CDR1 MNHNS, CDR2 SASEGT. V lost 0 bases and J 4 bases, leaving 7 bases between the germline ends.

V usage is TRBV12-3 or TRBV12-4 and J usage is TRBJ2-1, with TRBD2 identical over 15 bases. Trimming removed 5 bases from V and 9 bases from J; junction bases left unmatched: 5. CDR3 size: 15 residues. The CDR3 is CASSTGLAGGTEQFF. The CDR3 nucleotides are TGTGCCAGCAGTACCGGACTAGCGGGAGGGACTGAGCAGTTCTTC.

This clonotype appeared a few times. This chain connects TRBV6-5 to TRBJ2-3; the match to TRBD2 covers 8 bases. This CDR3 is built from 17 residues. J was trimmed by 3 bases and V by 2 bases; bases with no gene match: 10. Germline CDR1 reads MNHEY; CDR2 reads SVGAGI. CDR3 coding DNA: TGTGCCAGCAGTTACCCGGGCAGCGGGAGTTCGACAGATACGCAGTATTTT. Translating it yields CASSYPGSGSSTDTQYF.

This clonotype appeared many times. The CDR3 DNA follows: TGTGCCAGCAGCCCGGGGGGTGTTGAGAATACGCAGTATTTT. Translated: CASSPGGVENTQYF. J is TRBJ2-3 and V is TRBV7-7; 7 bases are shared with TRBD2. With V trimmed by 5 bases and J by 7 bases, 9 bases remained unmatched. Germline assignment: CDR1 SSHAT and CDR2 FNYEAQ (reference sequence). This CDR3 is 14 amino acids long.

This clonotype was found a few times. The chain combines TRBV5-1 with TRBJ2-2; D remains ambiguous. Germline values: CDR1 SGHRS, CDR2 YFSETQ. This CDR3 is built from 15 residues. The V and J ends lost 0 bases and 0 bases respectively, with 6 bases between them. In nucleotides, the CDR3 is TGCGCCAGCAGCTTGGGACCCTCGAACACCGGGGAGCTGTTTTTT. Its translation is CASSLGPSNTGELFF.

This clonotype turned up a few times. The chain carries TRBV5-1 and TRBJ2-3; 11 bases match TRBD2. CDR3 length: 14 residues. Trimming removed 7 bases from V and 6 bases from J; junction bases left unmatched: 7. In germline, CDR1 is SGHRS, CDR2 YFSETQ. CDR3 in DNA: TGCGCCAGCCAAACTAGCGGGAGTGGTGATACGCAGTATTTT. As protein: CASQTSGSGDTQYF.

The table lists this clonotype with a few counts. The V and J genes are TRBV6-5 and TRBJ2-1; 7 positions match TRBD2. The CDR3 length is 15 residues. With V trimmed by 2 bases and J by 8 bases, 9 bases remained unmatched. Germline lookup yields CDR1 MNHEY and CDR2 SVGAGI. The CDR3: CASSYRRGRKDEQFF. The DNA of the CDR3 is TGTGCCAGCAGTTACAGACGCGGGAGAAAGGATGAGCAGTTCTTC.

In this sample, this clonotype turned up many times. The chain couples TRBV7-9 to TRBJ2-2, with TRBD1 matching 9 bases. Germline V gene data show CDR1 as SEHNR and CDR2 as FQNEAQ (reference sequence). V shed 5 bases and J 5 bases; nucleotides not matched to a gene: 6. The CDR3 runs 15 residues. The DNA of the CDR3 is TGTGCCAGCAGCCATGGACAGGGGAGGACCGGGGAGCTGTTTTTT. This sequence encodes CASSHGQGRTGELFF.

V and J are TRBV9 and TRBJ2-3; 7 bases align to TRBD1. Germline V gives CDR1 SGDLS, CDR2 YYNGEE. The CDR3 covers 15 residues. Trimming cost V 4 bases and J 1 base; bases outside gene matches: 6. The CDR3 DNA sequence: TGTGCCAGCAGCCCACAGGGACAGCGCACAGATACGCAGTATTTT. Translation: CASSPQGQRTDTQYF.

In this sample, this clonotype turned up many times. The rearrangement joins TRBV10-3 to TRBJ1-3; D not resolved. The V and J ends lost 5 bases and 0 bases respectively, with 8 bases between them. Germline loops: CDR1 ENHRY, CDR2 SYGVKD. This CDR3 region has 14 residues. CDR3 sequence reads: CAISSRDSGNTIYF. CDR3 DNA: TGTGCCATCAGTTCCCGGGACTCTGGAAACACCATATATTTT.